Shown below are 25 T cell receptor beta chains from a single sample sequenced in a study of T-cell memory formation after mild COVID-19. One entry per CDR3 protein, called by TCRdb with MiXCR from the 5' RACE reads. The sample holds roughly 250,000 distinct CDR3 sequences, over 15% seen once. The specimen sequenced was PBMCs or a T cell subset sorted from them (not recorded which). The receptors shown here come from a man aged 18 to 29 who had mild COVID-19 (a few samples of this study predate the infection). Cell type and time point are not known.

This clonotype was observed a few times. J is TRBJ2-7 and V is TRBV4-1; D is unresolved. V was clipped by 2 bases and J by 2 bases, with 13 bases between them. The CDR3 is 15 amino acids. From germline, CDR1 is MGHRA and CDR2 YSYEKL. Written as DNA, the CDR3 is TGCGCCAGCAGCCAACACTACCGGCGCCCCTACGAGCAGTACGTC. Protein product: CASSQHYRRPYEQYV.

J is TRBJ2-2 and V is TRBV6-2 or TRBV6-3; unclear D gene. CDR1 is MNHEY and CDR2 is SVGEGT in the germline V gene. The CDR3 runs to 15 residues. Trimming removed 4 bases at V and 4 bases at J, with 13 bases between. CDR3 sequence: CASSLWLRGTGELFF. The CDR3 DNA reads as TGTGCCAGCAGTTTGTGGCTCCGTGGCACCGGGGAGCTGTTTTTT.

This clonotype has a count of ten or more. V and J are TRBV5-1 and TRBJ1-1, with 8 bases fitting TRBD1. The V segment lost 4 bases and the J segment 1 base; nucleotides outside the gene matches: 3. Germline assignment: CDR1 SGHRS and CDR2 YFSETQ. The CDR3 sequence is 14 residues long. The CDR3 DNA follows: TGCGCCAGCAGCCCCGGGACAGGGAACACTGAAGCTTTCTTT. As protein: CASSPGTGNTEAFF.

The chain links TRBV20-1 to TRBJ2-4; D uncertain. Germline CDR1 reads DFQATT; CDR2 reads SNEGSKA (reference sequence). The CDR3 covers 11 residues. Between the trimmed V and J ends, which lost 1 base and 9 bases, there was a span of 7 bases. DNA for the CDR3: TGCAGTGCTAGAGGGGTTAGCATTCAGTACTTC. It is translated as CSARGVSIQYF.

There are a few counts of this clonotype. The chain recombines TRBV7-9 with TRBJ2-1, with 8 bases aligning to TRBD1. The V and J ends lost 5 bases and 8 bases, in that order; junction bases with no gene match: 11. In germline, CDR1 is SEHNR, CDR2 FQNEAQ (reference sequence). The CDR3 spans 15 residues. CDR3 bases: TGTGCCAGCAGCCTCCAGGGGGCGCTCAACTATGAGCAGTTCTTC. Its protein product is CASSLQGALNYEQFF.

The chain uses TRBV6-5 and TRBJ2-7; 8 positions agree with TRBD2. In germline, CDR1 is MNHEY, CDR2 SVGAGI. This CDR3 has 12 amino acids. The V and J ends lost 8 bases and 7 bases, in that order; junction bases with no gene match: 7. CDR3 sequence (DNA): TGTGCCAGCTCCGGGGGGGCCTGGGAGCAGTACTTC. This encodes CASSGGAWEQYF.

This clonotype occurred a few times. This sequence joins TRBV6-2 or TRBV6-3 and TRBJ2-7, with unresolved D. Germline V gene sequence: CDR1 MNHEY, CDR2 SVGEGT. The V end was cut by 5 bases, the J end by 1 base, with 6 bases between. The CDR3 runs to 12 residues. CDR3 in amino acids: CASSSVSYEQYV. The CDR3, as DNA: TGTGCCAGCAGTAGTGTTTCCTACGAGCAGTACGTC.

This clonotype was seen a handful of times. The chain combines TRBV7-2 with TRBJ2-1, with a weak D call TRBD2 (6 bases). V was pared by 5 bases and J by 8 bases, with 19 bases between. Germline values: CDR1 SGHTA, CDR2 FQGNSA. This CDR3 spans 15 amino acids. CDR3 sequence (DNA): TGTGCCAGCAGCCCGGGGGTTGCTCGCGCCGATGAGCAGTTCTTC. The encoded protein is CASSPGVARADEQFF.

The CDR3 is CSARGEAEYEQYF. The CDR3 DNA reads TGCAGTGCTAGAGGGGAGGCGGAATACGAGCAGTACTTC. The chain employs TRBV20-1 and TRBJ2-7; tentatively, D is TRBD2 (6 bases). Germline V gives CDR1 DFQATT, CDR2 SNEGSKA (reference sequence). This CDR3 is 13 amino acids long. Trimming left V 1 base short and J 4 bases short, with 11 bases between.

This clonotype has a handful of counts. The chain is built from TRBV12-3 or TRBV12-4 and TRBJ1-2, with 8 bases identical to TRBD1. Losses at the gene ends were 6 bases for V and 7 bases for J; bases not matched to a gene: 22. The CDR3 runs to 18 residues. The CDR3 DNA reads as TGTGCCAGCAGAAAGTCGCCCGGCAGGGGGCCAGAAGGGGCTGGCTACACCTTC. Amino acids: CASRKSPGRGPEGAGYTF.

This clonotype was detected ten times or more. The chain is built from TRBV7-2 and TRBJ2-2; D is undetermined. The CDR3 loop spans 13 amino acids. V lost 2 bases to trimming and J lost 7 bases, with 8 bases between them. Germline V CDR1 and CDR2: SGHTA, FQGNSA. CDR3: CASSLRQIGELFF. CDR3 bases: TGTGCCAGCAGCTTAAGGCAGATCGGGGAGCTGTTTTTT.

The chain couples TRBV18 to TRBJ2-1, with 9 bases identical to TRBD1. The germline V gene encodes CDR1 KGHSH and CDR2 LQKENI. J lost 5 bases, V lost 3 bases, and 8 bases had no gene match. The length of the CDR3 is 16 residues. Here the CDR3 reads CASSPSGDRDHNEQFF. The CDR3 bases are TGTGCCAGCTCACCGTCGGGGGACAGGGACCACAATGAGCAGTTCTTC. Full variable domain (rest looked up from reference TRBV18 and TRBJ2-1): NAGVMQNPRHLVRRRGQEARLRCSPMKGHSHVYWYRQLPEEGLKFMVYLQKENIIDESGMPKERFSAEFPKEGPSILRIQQVVRGDSAAYFCASSPSGDRDHNEQFFGPGTRLTVL.

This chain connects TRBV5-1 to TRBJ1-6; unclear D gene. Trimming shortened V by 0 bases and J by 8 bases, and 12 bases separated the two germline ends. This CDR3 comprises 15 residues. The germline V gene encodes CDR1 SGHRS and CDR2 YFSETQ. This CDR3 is CASSLVDGLHSPLHF. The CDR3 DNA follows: TGCGCCAGCAGCTTGGTTGATGGGCTCCATTCACCCCTCCACTTT.

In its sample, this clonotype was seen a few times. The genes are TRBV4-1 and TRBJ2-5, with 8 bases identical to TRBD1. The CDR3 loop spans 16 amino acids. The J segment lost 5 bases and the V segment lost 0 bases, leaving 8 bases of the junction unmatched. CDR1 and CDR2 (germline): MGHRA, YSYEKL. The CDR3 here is CASSQEMAQGGETQYF. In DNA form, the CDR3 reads TGCGCCAGCAGCCAAGAAATGGCACAGGGGGGTGAGACCCAGTACTTC.

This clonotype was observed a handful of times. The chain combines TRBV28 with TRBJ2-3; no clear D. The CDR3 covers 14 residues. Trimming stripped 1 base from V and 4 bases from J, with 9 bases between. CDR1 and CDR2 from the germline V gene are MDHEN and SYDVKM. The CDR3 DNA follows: TGTGCCAGCAGTTTATACCAGCGATCAGATACGCAGTATTTT. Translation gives CASSLYQRSDTQYF.

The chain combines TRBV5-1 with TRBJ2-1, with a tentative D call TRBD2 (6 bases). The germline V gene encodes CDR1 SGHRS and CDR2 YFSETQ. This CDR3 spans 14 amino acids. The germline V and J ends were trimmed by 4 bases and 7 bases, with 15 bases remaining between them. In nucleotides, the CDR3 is TGCGCCAGCAGCCCCCGCTGGGGGGTTAATGAGCAGTTCTTC. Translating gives CASSPRWGVNEQFF.

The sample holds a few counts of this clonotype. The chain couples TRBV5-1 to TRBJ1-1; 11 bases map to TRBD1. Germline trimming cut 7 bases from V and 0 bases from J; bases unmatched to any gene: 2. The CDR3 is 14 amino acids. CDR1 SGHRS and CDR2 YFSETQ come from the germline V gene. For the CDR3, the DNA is TGCGCCAGCGCGGACAGGGGGCTGAACACTGAAGCTTTCTTT. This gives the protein CASADRGLNTEAFF.

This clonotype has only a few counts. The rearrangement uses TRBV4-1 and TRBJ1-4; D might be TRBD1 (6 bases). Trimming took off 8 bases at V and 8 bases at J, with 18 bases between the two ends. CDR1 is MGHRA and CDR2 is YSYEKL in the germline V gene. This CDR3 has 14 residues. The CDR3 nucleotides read TGCGCCAGCTTGGACAGAGGGGTTAAGGAAAAACTGTTTTTT. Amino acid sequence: CASLDRGVKEKLFF.

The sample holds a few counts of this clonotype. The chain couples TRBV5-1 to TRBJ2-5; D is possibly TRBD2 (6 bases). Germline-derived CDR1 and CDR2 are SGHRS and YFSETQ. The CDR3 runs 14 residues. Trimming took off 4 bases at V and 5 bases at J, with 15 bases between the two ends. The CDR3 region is CASSIPGRGETQYF. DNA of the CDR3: TGCGCCAGCAGCATACCGGGACGGGGGGAGACCCAGTACTTC.

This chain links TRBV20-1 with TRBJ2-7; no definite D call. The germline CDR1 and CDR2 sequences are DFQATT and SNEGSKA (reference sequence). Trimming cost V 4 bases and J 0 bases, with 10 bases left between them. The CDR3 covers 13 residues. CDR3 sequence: CSANPTVSYEQYF. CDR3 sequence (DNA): TGCAGTGCTAACCCGACGGTCTCCTACGAGCAGTACTTC.

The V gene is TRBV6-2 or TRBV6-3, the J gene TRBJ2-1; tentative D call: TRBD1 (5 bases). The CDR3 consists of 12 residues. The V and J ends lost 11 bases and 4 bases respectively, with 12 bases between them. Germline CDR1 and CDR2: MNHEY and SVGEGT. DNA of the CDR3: TGTGCCTGCCGGACAAGATACAATGAGCAGTTCTTC. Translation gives CACRTRYNEQFF.

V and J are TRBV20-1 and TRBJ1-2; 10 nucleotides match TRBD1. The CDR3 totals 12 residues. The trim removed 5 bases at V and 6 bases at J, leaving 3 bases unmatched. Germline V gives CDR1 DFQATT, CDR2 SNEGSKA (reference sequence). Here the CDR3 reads CSAGGTGDGYTF. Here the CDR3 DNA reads TGCAGTGCTGGCGGGACAGGGGATGGCTACACCTTC.

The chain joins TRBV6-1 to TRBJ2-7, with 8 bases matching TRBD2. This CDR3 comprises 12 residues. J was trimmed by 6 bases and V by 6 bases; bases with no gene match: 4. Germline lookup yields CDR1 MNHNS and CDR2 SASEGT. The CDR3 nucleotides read TGTGCCAGCAGGCCGGGGGGGTCCGAGCAGTACTTC. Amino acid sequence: CASRPGGSEQYF.

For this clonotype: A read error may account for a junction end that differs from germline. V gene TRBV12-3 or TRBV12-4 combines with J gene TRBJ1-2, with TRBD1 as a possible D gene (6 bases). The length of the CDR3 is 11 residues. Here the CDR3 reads CAGRRDMDYTF. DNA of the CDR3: TGTGCCGGCAGGCGGGACATGGACTACACCTTC.

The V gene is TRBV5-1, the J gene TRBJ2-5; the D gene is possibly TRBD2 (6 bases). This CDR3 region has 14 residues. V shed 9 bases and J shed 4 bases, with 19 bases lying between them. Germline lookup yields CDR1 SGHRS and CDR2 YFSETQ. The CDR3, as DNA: TGCGCCAACAGTTCCGGGGGTTCAGGAGAGACCCAGTACTTC. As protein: CANSSGGSGETQYF.